The 2 T cell receptor beta chains listed next were all sequenced from one sample in a study of T cells in Graves' hyperthyroidism and ophthalmopathy. TCR beta CDR3 regions were amplified from RNA. A first-round RT-PCR of the TCR CDR3 used the HTBI primer set. TCRdb re-analysed the multiplex PCR reads in MiXCR, keeping a single row per CDR3 protein. The profile shows 350,000 to 500,000 distinct CDR3 sequences, about 13% of them singletons. The sequenced sample consisted of blood. The receptors come from a woman aged 18-29 years with Graves' hyperthyroidism.

Only a few counts were recorded for this clonotype. The chain couples TRBV19 to TRBJ1-5, with TRBD1 matching over 10 bases. This CDR3 contains 16 residues. Trimming cost V 5 bases and J 4 bases; bases outside gene matches: 8. The germline V gene encodes CDR1 LNHDA and CDR2 SQIVND (reference sequence). CDR3 sequence: CASSALPGQGNQPQHF. CDR3 DNA: TGTGCCAGTAGTGCACTCCCGGGACAGGGGAATCAGCCCCAGCATTTT.

This clonotype has at least ten counts. This chain links TRBV20-1 with TRBJ1-2, with D unclear. The CDR3 covers 11 residues. Germline CDR1 reads DFQATT; CDR2 reads SNEGSKA (reference sequence). Trimming took 4 bases from V and 8 from J, leaving 11 bases between them. The CDR3 loop is CSAIIGGGYTF. CDR3 coding DNA: TGCAGTGCTATTATTGGTGGAGGCTACACCTTC.